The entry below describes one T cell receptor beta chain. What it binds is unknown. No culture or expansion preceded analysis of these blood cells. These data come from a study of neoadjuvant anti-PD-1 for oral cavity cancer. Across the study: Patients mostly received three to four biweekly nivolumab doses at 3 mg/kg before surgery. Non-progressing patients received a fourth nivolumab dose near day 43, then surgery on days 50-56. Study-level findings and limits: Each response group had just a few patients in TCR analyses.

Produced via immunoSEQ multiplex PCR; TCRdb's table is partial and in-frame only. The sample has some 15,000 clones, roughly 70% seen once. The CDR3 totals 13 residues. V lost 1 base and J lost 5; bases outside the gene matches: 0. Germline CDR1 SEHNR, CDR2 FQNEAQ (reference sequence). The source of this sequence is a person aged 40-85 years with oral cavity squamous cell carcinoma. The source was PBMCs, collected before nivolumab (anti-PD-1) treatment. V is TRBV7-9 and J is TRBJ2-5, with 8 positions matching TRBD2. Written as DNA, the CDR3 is TGTGCCAGCAGCTTAGGACTAGCGGAGACCCAGTACTTC. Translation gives CASSLGLAETQYF.